This TCR beta chain was identified in a study of cytomegalovirus exposure and HLA in healthy donors. This clone was observed a few times. No antigen is known for it. Findings of the study overall: A later analysis, which compared TCR beta chains of equal frequency, found the HLA-associated ones more clonally expanded.

PCR employed 60 Vbeta and 13 Jbeta primers. Produced via immunoSEQ multiplex PCR; TCRdb's table is partial and in-frame only. The top ten hold approximately 3% of the sample, which has 110,000 to 150,000 clones, around 75% seen once. Germline values: CDR1 SEHNR, CDR2 FQNEAQ (reference sequence). Trimming removed 5 bases at V and 2 bases at J, with 3 bases between. CDR3 size: 12 residues. Nominal health characterized the donors when sampled, though unrecorded immune exposures were likely. This receptor was taken from a female donor in good health and CMV-seronegative. Sequencing input: PBMCs. The gene calls are TRBV7-9 and TRBJ2-2; no firm D call. The CDR3 is CASSLNTGELFF. As DNA, the CDR3 is TGTGCCAGCAGCCTCAACACCGGGGAGCTGTTTTTT.